The source of this TCR beta chain is a study of cytomegalovirus exposure and HLA in healthy donors. Study-wide results and caveats: The study carried out a later analysis of TCR beta sequences. It associated approximately 15,000 of them with specific HLA alleles at a false discovery rate of 0.05. With later analysis, a missense DCLRE1C variant became linked to TCR beta V- and J-gene trimming. Rarity marked most TCR sequences, yet some public TCRs occurred in many donors. Later analysis showed most CMV-associated TCR beta chains appearing HLA-restricted.

The PCR used 60 Vbeta and 13 Jbeta primers. Generated by immunoSEQ multiplex PCR, the TCRdb table keeps only in-frame clones and is missing some. The profile covers approximately 190,000 clones, with roughly 74% appearing a single time and about 14% taken by the ten largest. A word on this clone: Antigen unknown.

The source material was PBMCs. The TCR was taken from a woman aged 30 to 39 in good health and CMV-seropositive.

CDR3 nucleotide sequence: TGCGCCAGCAGCACGGAGATTGGCGGGGAGCTGTTTTTT. This codes for CASSTEIGGELFF. V gene TRBV5-1 combines with J gene TRBJ2-2; D is ambiguous. With 4 bases removed from V and 7 bases from J, the gap between germline ends came to 11 bases. The CDR3 loop spans 13 amino acids. Germline V gene sequence: CDR1 SGHRS, CDR2 YFSETQ.